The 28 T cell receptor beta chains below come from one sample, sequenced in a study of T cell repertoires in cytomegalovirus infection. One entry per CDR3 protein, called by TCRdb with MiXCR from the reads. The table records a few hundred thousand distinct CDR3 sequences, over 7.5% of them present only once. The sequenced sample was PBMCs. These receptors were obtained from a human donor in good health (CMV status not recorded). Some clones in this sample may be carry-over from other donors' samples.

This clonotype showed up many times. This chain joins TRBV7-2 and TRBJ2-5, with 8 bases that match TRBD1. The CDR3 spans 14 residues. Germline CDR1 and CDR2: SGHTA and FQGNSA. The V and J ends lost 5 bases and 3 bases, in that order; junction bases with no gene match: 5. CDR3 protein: CASSTRQGKETQYF. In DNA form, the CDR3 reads TGTGCCAGCAGCACACGACAGGGGAAAGAGACCCAGTACTTC.

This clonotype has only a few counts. The CDR3 nucleotides read TGCGCCAGCAGCTCCCGACCCGACATCTACGAGCAGTACTTC. Translating it yields CASSSRPDIYEQYF. The chain links TRBV5-1 to TRBJ2-7; no reliable D call. V was clipped by 3 bases and J by 3 bases, with 13 bases between them. CDR3 length equals 14 residues. The germline V gene has CDR1 SGHRS and CDR2 YFSETQ.

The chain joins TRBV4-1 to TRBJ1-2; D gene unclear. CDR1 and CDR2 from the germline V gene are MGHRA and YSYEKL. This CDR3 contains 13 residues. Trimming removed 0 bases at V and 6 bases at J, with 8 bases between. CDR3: CASSQDWSNGYTF. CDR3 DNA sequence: TGCGCCAGCAGCCAAGATTGGTCGAATGGCTACACCTTC.

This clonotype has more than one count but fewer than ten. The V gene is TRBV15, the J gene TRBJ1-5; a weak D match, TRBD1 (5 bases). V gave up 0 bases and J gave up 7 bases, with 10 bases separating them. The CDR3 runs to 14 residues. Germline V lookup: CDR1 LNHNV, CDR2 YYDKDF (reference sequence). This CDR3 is CATSREGWDQPQHF. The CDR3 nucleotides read TGTGCCACCAGCAGAGAGGGCTGGGACCAGCCCCAGCATTTT.

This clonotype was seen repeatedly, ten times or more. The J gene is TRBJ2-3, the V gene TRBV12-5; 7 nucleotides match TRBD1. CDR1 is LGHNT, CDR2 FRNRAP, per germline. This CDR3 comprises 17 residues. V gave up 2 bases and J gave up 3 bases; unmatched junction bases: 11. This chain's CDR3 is CASGLYSGQVVTDTQYF. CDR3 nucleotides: TGTGCTAGTGGTTTGTACTCCGGACAGGTTGTAACAGATACGCAGTATTTT. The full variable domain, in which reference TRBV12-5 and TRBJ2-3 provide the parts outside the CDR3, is DARVTQTPRHKVTEMGQEVTMRCQPILGHNTVFWYRQTMMQGLELLAYFRNRAPLDDSGMPKDRFSAEMPDATLATLKIQPSEPRDSAVYFCASGLYSGQVVTDTQYFGPGTRLTVL.

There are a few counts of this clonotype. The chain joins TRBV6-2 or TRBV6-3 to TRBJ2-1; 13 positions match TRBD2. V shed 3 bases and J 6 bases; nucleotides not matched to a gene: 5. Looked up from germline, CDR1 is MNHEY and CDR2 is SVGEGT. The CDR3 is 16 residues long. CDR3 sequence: CASSYSLAGGPNEQFF. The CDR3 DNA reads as TGTGCCAGCAGTTATTCACTAGCGGGAGGGCCCAATGAGCAGTTCTTC.

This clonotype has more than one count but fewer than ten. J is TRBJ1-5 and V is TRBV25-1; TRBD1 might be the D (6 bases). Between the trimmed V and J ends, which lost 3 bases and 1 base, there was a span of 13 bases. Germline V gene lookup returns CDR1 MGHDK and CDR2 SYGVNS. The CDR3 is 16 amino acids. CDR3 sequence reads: CASSDSRGASNQPQHF. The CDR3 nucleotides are TGTGCCAGCAGTGATTCACGGGGGGCGAGCAATCAGCCCCAGCATTTT.

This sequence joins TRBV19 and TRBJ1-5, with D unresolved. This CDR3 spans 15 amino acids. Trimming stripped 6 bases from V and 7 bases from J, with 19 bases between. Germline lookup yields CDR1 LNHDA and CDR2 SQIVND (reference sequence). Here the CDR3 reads CASRPPGRTFQPQHF. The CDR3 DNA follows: TGTGCCAGTAGGCCCCCGGGGAGGACGTTCCAGCCCCAGCATTTT.

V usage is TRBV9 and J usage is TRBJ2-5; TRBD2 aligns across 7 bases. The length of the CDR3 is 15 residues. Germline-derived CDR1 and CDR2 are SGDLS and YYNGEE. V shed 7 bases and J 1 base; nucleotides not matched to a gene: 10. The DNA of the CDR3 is TGTGCCAGCGCGGGATTAGCGGGCTTCCAAGAGACCCAGTACTTC. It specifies CASAGLAGFQETQYF.

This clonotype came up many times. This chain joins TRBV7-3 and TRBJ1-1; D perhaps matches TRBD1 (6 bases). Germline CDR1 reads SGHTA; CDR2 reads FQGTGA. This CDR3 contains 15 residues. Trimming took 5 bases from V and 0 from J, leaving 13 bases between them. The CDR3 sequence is CASSADRLMNTEAFF. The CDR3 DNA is TGTGCCAGCAGCGCGGACAGACTTATGAACACTGAAGCTTTCTTT. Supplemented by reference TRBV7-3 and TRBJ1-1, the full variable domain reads GAGVSQTPSNKVTEKGKYVELRCDPISGHTALYWYRQSLGQGPEFLIYFQGTGAADDSGLPNDRFFAVRPEGSVSTLKIQRTERGDSAVYLCASSADRLMNTEAFFGQGTRLTVV.

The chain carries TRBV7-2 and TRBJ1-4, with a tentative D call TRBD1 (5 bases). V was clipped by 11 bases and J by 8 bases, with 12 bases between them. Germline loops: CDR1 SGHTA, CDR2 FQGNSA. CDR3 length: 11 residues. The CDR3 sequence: CACRGGEKLFF. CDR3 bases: TGTGCCTGTAGGGGAGGAGAAAAACTGTTTTTT.

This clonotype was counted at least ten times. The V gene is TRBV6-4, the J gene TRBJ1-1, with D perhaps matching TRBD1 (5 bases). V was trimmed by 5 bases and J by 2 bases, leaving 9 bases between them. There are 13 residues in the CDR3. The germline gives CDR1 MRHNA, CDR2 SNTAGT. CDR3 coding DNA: TGTGCCAGCAGTTACGACAGAAACACTGAAGCTTTCTTT. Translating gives CASSYDRNTEAFF.

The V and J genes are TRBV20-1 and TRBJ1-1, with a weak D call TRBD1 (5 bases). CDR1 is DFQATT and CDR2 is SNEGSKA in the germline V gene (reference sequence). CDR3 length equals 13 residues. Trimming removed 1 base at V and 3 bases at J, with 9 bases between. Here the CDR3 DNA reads TGCAGTGCTAGAGGGGGGGGGGACACTGAAGCTTTCTTT. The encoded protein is CSARGGGDTEAFF.

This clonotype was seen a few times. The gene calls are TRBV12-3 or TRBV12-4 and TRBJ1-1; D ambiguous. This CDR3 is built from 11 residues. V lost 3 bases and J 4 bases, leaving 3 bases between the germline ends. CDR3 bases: TGTGCCAGCAGTTTTGCCACTGAAGCTTTCTTT. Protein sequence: CASSFATEAFF.

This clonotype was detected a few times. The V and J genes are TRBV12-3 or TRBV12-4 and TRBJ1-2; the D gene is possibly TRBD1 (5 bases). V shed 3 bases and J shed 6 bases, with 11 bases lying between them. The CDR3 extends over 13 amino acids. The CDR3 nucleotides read TGTGCCAGCAGTTTCTCCGGGACGGATGGCTACACCTTC. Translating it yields CASSFSGTDGYTF.

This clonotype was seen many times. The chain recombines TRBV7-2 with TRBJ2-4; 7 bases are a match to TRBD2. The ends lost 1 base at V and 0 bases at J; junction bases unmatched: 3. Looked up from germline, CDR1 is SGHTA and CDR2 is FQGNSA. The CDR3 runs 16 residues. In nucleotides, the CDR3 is TGTGCCAGCAGCTTAGGGGAGGGGCGAGCCAAAAACATTCAGTACTTC. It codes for CASSLGEGRAKNIQYF.

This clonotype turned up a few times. CDR3 protein: CASRGTGGAGANVLTF. CDR3 nucleotide sequence: TGTGCCAGCAGGGGGACAGGGGGCGCTGGGGCCAACGTCCTGACTTTC. This chain uses TRBV12-3 or TRBV12-4 with TRBJ2-6, with 12 bases that match TRBD1. J lost 2 bases, V lost 6 bases, and 2 bases had no gene match. CDR3 size: 16 residues.

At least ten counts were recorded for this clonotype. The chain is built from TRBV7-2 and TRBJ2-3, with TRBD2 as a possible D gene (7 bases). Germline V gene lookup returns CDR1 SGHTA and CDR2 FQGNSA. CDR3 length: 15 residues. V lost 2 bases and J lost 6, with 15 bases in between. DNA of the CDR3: TGTGCCAGCAGCTTACTTGGGGGGGCGGAGGATACGCAGTATTTT. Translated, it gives CASSLLGGAEDTQYF.

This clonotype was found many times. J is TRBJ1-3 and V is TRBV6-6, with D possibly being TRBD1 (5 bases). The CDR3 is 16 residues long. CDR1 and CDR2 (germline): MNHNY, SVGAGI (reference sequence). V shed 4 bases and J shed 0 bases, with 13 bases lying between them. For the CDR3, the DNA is TGTGCCAGCAGTTCCTTTCCGACAGACTCTGGAAACACCATATATTTT. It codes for CASSSFPTDSGNTIYF.

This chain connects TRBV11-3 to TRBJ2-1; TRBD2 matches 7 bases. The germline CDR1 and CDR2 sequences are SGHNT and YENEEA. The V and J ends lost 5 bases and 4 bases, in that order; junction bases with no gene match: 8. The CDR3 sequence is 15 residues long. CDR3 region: CASSPRLAVYNEQFF. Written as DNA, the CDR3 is TGTGCCAGCAGCCCCCGGCTAGCGGTTTACAATGAGCAGTTCTTC. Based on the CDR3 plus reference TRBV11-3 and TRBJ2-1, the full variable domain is EAGVVQSPRYKIIEKKQPVAFWCNPISGHNTLYWYLQNLGQGPELLIRYENEEAVDDSQLPKDRFSAERLKGVDSTLKIQPAELGDSAVYLCASSPRLAVYNEQFFGPGTRLTVL.

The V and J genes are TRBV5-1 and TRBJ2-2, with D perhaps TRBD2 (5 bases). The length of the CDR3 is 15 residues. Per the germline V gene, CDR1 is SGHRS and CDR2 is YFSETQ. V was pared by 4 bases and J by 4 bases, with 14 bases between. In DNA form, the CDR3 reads TGCGCCAGCAGCCACCGGACTCCCAGCACCGGGGAGCTGTTTTTT. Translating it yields CASSHRTPSTGELFF.

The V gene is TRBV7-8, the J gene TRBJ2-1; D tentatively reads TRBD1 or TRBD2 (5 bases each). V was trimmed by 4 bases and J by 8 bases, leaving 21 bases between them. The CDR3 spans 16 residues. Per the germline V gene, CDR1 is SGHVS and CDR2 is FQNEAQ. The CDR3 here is CASSSPGASPSDEQFF. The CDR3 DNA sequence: TGTGCCAGCAGCTCGCCTGGGGCTAGCCCTTCAGATGAGCAGTTCTTC.

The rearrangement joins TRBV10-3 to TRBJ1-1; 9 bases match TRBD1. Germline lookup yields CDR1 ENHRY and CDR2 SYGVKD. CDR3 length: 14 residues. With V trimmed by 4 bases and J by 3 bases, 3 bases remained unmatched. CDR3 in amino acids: CAISGTGDYTEAFF. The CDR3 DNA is TGTGCCATCAGTGGGACAGGGGACTACACTGAAGCTTTCTTT.

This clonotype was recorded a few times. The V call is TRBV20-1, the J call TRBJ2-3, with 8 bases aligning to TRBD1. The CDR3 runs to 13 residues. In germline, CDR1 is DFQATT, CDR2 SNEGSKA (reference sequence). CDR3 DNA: TGCAGCCTCCCGGGCAGGGGGCAAGATACGCAGTATTTT. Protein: CSLPGRGQDTQYF.

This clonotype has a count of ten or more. CDR3 coding DNA: TGTGCCAGCAGCCGGGACTTTAACACCGGGGAGCTGTTTTTT. Amino acids: CASSRDFNTGELFF. The chain is built from TRBV14 and TRBJ2-2; TRBD2 is a possible D gene (6 bases). V was pared by 4 bases and J by 2 bases, with 8 bases between. From germline, CDR1 is SGHDN and CDR2 FVKESK. This CDR3 contains 14 residues.

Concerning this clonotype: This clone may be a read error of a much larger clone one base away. This CDR3 reads CASSLTSGETDTQYF. Written as DNA, the CDR3 is TGTGCCAGCAGCTTGACTAGCGGGGAGACAGATACGCAGTATTTT. V and J are TRBV7-2 and TRBJ2-3; 11 nucleotides match TRBD2. V was pared by 3 bases and J by 3 bases, with 2 bases of the junction left unmatched. Looked up from germline, CDR1 is SGHTA and CDR2 is FQGNSA. This CDR3 contains 15 residues.

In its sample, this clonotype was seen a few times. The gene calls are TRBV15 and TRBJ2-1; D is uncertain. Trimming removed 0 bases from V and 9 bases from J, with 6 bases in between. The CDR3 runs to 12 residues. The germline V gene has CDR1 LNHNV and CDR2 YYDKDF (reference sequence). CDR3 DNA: TGTGCCACCAGCAGAGATTCGGGTGAGCAGTTCTTC. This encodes CATSRDSGEQFF.

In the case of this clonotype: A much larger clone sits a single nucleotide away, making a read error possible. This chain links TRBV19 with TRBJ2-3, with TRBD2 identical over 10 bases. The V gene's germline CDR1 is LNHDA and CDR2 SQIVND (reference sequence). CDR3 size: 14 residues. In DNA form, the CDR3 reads TGTACCAGTCGGACTAGCGGACCCACAGATACGCAGTATTTT. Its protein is CTSRTSGPTDTQYF.